This TCR beta chain appears in the sequencing data of a study of CD8 T cells in Susac syndrome. As for the study in general: Fewer than 10 of the sequenced Susac syndrome patients were in remission, and roughly 6 had active disease. When blood was collected, patients with Susac syndrome were therapy-naive, were taking corticosteroids, or were receiving intravenous immunoglobulin alone.

V lost 3 bases, J lost 4 bases, and 19 bases lay in between. Per the germline V gene, CDR1 is SGDLS and CDR2 is YYNGEE. The CDR3 is 16 amino acids. This clonotype was seen only once. The antigen is undetermined. Whole-study results and caveats: The study conceded that its TCR sequencing and HLA analysis involved relatively few individuals. None of the CD4+ T cell repertoires in Susac syndrome showed clonal expansion.

Random hexamers were used to reverse transcribe roughly 0.45 to 1 ug of RNA. Using its own MiXCR run on the immunoSEQ multiplex PCR reads, TCRdb lists one record per CDR3 protein. The table includes 200,000 to 300,000 distinct CDR3 sequences, 90% to 96% detected once. This clonotype was obtained from a human donor with Susac syndrome. The rearrangement links TRBV9 to TRBJ1-1; possibly TRBD1 for D (5 bases). Sequencing was done on a sample of CD4+ T cells from PBMCs. CDR3 coding DNA: TGTGCCAGCAGCGACCGACCCGGGGGAGTGGGCACTGAAGCTTTCTTT. It is translated as CASSDRPGGVGTEAFF.